These T cell receptor beta chains were read from a single sample in a study of shared clonotypes between healthy human individuals. This table comes from immunoSEQ multiplex PCR, and its TCRdb copy is limited to in-frame clones, with some not included. The table shows hundreds of thousands of clones, with about three quarters occurring only once. Material: memory CD4+ T cells sorted from blood. Every receptor here comes from a woman aged 25 to 39 in good health. Each CDR3 is given without its conserved first and last residue. Rows may omit the clone size; those that give it use once, few, many or a size class.

clone_size,v_call,j_call,cdr3_aa
NA,TRBV19,TRBJ2-4,ASSSLLGAKNIQY
NA,TRBV28,TRBJ2-7,ASSGGTPYEQY
once,TRBV6-5,TRBJ2-3,ASSRLAGVGDTQY
NA,TRBV11-2,TRBJ2-5,ASSFQTWETQY
NA,TRBV20-1,TRBJ1-2,SVDLNYGYT
NA,TRBV29-1,TRBJ2-5,SVSGAETQY
NA,TRBV28,TRBJ2-7,ASWRGEASYEQY
NA,TRBV20-1,TRBJ1-1,SALNTEAF
NA,TRBV28,TRBJ2-1,ASSSLLAGYNEQF
few,TRBV7-3,TRBJ2-2,ASSSGWTGELF
NA,TRBV28,TRBJ1-1,ASSSKSQGSNTEAF
many,TRBV11-1,TRBJ2-1,ASSLMRGNEQF
NA,TRBV10-3,TRBJ2-7,AIGGREGDEQY
NA,TRBV29-1,TRBJ2-7,SVESGSSYEQY
NA,TRBV4-1,TRBJ1-1,ASSQAPRGTEAF
NA,TRBV4-1,TRBJ1-4,ASSPLSQRFNEKLF
NA,TRBV28,TRBJ2-1,ASSLSGPRDEQF
NA,TRBV5-1,TRBJ1-1,ASSLSAVKNTEAF
NA,TRBV7-9,TRBJ1-4,ASSSTVDEKLF
NA,TRBV6-5,TRBJ1-1,ASKSPGGYTEAF
few,TRBV7-9,TRBJ1-1,ASSLGKQTNTEAF
many,TRBV4-1,TRBJ1-3,ASSQAQQGAGNTIY
once,TRBV19,TRBJ2-3,ASSTTGTDTQY
NA,TRBV10-3,TRBJ2-5,AISDADTGGETQY